The entry below describes one TCR beta chain. This entry belongs to a study of cytomegalovirus exposure and HLA in healthy donors. At the level of the study: The roughly 120 validation repertoires matched the 666 first-cohort repertoires in platform, a later analysis reported.

Sequencing used immunoSEQ multiplex PCR; TCRdb keeps in-frame clones, though not all of them. The data show around 170,000 clones, 85% to 90% seen once. V lost 5 bases and J 3 bases, leaving 16 bases between the germline ends. Germline lookup yields CDR1 SGHRS and CDR2 YFSETQ. This CDR3 is 15 amino acids long. Donors came from a validation cohort of over a hundred subjects, distinct from the first 666-subject cohort. This TCR was sampled from a young man in good health and CMV-seronegative. The rearrangement joins TRBV5-1 to TRBJ2-3; a possible D gene is TRBD1 (5 bases). Sequencing was carried out using PBMCs. CDR3 amino acids: CASRPGILETDTQYF. In DNA, the CDR3 is TGCGCCAGCAGACCAGGGATCCTGGAGACAGATACGCAGTATTTT.